Listed here is a single TCR beta chain. CDR3 size: 14 residues. Trimming removed 1 base from V and 2 bases from J, with 9 bases in between. CDR1 is SGHTA and CDR2 is FQGNSA in the germline V gene. Authors' data handling: Estimates of nucleated cell counts were drawn from the amplification of reference gene primers. Sequenced by immunoSEQ multiplex PCR; TCRdb stores in-frame clones only, minus some. V and J calls plus clone size are reproduced from that table; the DNA served to infer D and trimming. The sample records about 140,000 clones, approximately 85% being singletons. This record comes from a study of blood T cell repertoires in COVID-19. Turning to the study itself: COVID-19 samples collected from the United States, Italy and Spain covered acute and convalescent phases.

The chain recombines TRBV7-2 with TRBJ2-7; D remains ambiguous. This receptor was taken from a middle-aged man with acute or convalescent COVID-19. Sequenced material: peripheral blood. The CDR3 DNA is TGTGCCAGCAGCTTAGGTGGCGGCACCTACGAGCAGTACTTC. Its translation is CASSLGGGTYEQYF.